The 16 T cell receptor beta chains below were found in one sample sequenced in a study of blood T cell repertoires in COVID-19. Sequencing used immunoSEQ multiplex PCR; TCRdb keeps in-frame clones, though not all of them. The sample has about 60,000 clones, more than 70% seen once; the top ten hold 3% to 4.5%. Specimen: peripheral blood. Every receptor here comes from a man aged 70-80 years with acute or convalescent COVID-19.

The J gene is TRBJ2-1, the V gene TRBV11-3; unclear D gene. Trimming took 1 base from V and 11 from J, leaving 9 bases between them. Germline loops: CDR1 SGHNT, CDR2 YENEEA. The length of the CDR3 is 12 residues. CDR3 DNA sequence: TGTGCCAGCAGCTTAGTGCCGTCTAAGCAGTTCTTC. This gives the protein CASSLVPSKQFF. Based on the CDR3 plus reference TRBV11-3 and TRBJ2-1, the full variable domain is EAGVVQSPRYKIIEKKQPVAFWCNPISGHNTLYWYLQNLGQGPELLIRYENEEAVDDSQLPKDRFSAERLKGVDSTLKIQPAELGDSAVYLCASSLVPSKQFFGPGTRLTVL.

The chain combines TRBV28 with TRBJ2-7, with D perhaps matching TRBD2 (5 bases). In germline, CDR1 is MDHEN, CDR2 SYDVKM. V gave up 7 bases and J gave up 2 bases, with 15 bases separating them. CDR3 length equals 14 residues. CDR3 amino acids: CASNLEVGTYEQYF. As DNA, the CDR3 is TGTGCCAGCAACTTGGAGGTGGGGACCTACGAGCAGTACTTC.

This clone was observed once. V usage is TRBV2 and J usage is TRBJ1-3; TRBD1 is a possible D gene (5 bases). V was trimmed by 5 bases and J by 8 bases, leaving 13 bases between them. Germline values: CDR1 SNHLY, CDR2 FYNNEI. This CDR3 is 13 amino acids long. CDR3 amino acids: CASSPQGWDTIYF. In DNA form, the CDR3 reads TGTGCCAGCAGTCCTCAGGGTTGGGACACCATATATTTT.

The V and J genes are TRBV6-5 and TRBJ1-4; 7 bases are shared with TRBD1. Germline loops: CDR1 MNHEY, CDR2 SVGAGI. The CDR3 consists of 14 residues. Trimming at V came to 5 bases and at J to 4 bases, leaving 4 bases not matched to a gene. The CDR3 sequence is CASSKGQLNEKLFF. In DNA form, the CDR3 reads TGTGCCAGCAGTAAGGGACAGCTTAATGAAAAACTGTTTTTT.

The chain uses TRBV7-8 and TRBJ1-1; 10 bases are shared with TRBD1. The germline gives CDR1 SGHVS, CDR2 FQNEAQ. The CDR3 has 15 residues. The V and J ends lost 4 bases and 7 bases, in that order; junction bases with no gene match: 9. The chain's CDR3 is CASSSTGTGAHEAFF. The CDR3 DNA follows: TGTGCCAGCAGCTCCACCGGGACAGGGGCCCATGAAGCTTTCTTT.

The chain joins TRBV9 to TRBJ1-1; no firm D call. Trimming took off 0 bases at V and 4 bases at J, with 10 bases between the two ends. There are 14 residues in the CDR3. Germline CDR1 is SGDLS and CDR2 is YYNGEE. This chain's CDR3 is CASSVGIGATEAFF. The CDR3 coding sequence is TGTGCCAGCAGCGTAGGAATCGGAGCCACTGAAGCTTTCTTT.

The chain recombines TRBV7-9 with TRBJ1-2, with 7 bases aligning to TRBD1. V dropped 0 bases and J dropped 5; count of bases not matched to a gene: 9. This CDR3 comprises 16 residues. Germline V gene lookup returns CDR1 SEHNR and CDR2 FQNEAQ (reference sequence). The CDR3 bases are TGTGCCAGCAGCTTAGCCGGACAGGAGTCCGGATATGGCTACACCTTC. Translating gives CASSLAGQESGYGYTF.

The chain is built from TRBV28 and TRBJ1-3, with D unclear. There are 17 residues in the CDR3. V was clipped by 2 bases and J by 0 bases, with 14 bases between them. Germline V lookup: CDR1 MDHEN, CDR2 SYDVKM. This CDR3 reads CASSLSGRPYSGNTIYF. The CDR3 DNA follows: TGTGCCAGCAGTTTAAGCGGCAGACCCTACTCTGGAAACACCATATATTTT.

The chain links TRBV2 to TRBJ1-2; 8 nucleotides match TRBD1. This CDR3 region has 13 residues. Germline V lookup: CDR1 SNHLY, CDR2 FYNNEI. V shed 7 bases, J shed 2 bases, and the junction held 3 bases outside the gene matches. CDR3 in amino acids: CASIRQGNYGYTF. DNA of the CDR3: TGTGCCAGCATTCGACAGGGGAACTATGGCTACACCTTC.

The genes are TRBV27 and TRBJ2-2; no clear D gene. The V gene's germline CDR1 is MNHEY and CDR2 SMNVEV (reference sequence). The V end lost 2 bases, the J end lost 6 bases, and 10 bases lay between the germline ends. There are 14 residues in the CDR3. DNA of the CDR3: TGTGCCAGCAGTTTACAGACTCGGCCCGGGGAGCTGTTTTTT. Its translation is CASSLQTRPGELFF.

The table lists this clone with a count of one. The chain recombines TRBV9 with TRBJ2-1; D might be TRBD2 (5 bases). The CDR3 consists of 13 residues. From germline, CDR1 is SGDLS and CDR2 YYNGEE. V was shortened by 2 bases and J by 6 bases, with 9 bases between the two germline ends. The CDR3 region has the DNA TGTGCCAGCAGCGTCACGGGGTCCAATGAGCAGTTCTTC. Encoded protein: CASSVTGSNEQFF.

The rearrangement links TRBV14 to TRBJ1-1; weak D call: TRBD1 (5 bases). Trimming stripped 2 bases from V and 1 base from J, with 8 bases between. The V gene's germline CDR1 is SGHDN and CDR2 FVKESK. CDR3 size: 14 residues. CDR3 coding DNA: TGTGCCAGCAGCCAACAGGGCTCGAACACTGAAGCTTTCTTT. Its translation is CASSQQGSNTEAFF.

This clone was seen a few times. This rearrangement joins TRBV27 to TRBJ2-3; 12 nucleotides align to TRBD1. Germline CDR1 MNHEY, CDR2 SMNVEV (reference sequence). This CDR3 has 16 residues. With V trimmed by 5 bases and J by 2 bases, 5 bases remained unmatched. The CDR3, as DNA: TGTGCCAGCAGTACCCGGGACAGGGGGCCCACAGATACGCAGTATTTT. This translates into CASSTRDRGPTDTQYF.

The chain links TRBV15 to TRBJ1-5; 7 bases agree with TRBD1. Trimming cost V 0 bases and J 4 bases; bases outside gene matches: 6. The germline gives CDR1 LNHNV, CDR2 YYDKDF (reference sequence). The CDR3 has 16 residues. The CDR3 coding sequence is TGTGCCACCAGCAGAGATCGGACAGGAGGAAATCAGCCCCAGCATTTT. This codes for CATSRDRTGGNQPQHF.

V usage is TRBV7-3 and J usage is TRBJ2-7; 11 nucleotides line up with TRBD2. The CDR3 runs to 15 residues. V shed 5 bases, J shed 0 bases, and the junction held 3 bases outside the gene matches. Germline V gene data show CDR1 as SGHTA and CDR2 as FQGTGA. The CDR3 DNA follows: TGTGCCAGCAGCCTGACTAGCGGGGCCTCCTACGAGCAGTACTTC. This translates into CASSLTSGASYEQYF.

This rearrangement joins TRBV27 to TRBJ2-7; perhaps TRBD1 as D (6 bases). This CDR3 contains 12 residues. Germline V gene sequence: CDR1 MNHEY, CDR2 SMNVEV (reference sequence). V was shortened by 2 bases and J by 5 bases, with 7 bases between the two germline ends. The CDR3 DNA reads TGTGCCAGCAGTTTAGGGGGCCACGAGCAGTACTTC. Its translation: CASSLGGHEQYF.